The source of this T cell receptor beta chain is a study of vaccination and CD4 T cells after COVID-19. General study findings and limits: Within the convalescent patients, a median approximately 87% of the SARS-CoV-2-reactive clones were ones that appeared only post-vaccination.

With the Oncomine TCR Beta short-read assay, DNA from cultured CD4+ T cells was sequenced. After culture, CD4+ T cells served as the source for genomic DNA extraction. TCRdb recomputed calls from the PCR reads with MiXCR, one row per CDR3 protein. The sample has around 20,000 distinct CDR3 sequences; roughly 44% are singletons. Treatment denoted: roughly 10-day PBMC culture with coronavirus spike peptide pools or control peptides (ViraFEST assay). This clonotype qualifies as medium-sized. Its cognate antigen is unknown. The germline gives CDR1 SGHTA, CDR2 FQGNSA. V gave up 3 bases and J gave up 0 bases, with 9 bases separating them. CDR3 size: 14 residues.

Specimen: cultured CD4+ T cells from blood. The chain recombines TRBV7-2 with TRBJ2-7; D gene unclear. This receptor was identified in a human donor with COVID-19. CDR3 sequence: CASSFGSSSYEQYF. The CDR3 DNA sequence: TGTGCCAGCAGCTTCGGCAGTAGCTCCTACGAGCAGTACTTC.